This T cell receptor (beta chain) is drawn from a study of ipilimumab plus nivolumab after autologous stem cell transplantation. Profiling relied on immunoSEQ multiplex PCR, and the TCRdb table lists in-frame clones only, not all of them. The sample gives some 24,000 clones, about 82% of which show up once; 5.2% is in the top ten. Patients got ipilimumab 1 mg/kg beginning 14 to 28 days post-transplant. The germline V gene encodes CDR1 SGHTA and CDR2 FQGTGA. The CDR3 is 17 amino acids. V was pared by 5 bases and J by 2 bases, with 12 bases of the junction left unmatched. The sequencing used PBMCs, collected in a trial of ipilimumab plus nivolumab as post-transplant consolidation. This chain uses TRBV7-3 with TRBJ2-3, with TRBD2 matching over 8 bases. This TCR was recovered from a male donor with diffuse large B-cell lymphoma. In nucleotides, the CDR3 is TGTGCCAGCAGCAACCAACCGGGACTAGGAAACACAGATACGCAGTATTTT. It encodes CASSNQPGLGNTDTQYF. The full variable domain, its missing parts supplied by reference TRBV7-3 and TRBJ2-3, is GAGVSQTPSNKVTEKGKYVELRCDPISGHTALYWYRQSLGQGPEFLIYFQGTGAADDSGLPNDRFFAVRPEGSVSTLKIQRTERGDSAVYLCASSNQPGLGNTDTQYFGPGTRLTVL.